This is a list of T cell receptor beta chains from one sample in a study of early T cells in non-severe SARS-CoV-2 infection. TCRdb fed the 5' RACE reads into MiXCR, producing one record per CDR3 protein. The data contain about 61,000 distinct CDR3 sequences, about 12% of them singletons. The starting material was whole blood, obtained at baseline. Every receptor here comes from an adult who was a healthcare worker with PCR-confirmed SARS-CoV-2 infection or an uninfected control (not recorded which). The donor label of this sample is uncertain. Both conserved end residues are part of each CDR3. The D gene is left open where the match is weak. Not all rows give a size; the values are once, few, many and, for expanded clones, a class.

clone_size,j_call,v_call,d_call,cdr3_nt,cdr3_aa
.,TRBJ1-1,TRBV2,TRBD1,TGTGCCAGCAGTGAACAGGGGGCTGACACTGAAGCTTTCTTT,CASSEQGADTEAFF
many,TRBJ1-4,TRBV6-6,TRBD1,TGTGCCAGCAGTTCTTTATCCCTAAGGGGGCTCGCTAATGAAAAACTGTTTTTT,CASSSLSLRGLANEKLFF
.,TRBJ2-2,TRBV19,.,TGTGCCAGTAGTATAGCCCTGGGAAACACCGGGGAGCTGTTTTTT,CASSIALGNTGELFF
few,TRBJ1-5,TRBV10-3,.,TGTGCCATCAGTGAGTCGATCGAGGGTTCGGGCAATCAGCCCCAGCATTTT,CAISESIEGSGNQPQHF
.,TRBJ2-5,TRBV7-9,.,TGTGCCAGCAGCCTAGACCCCCACGAGACCCAGTACTTC,CASSLDPHETQYF
.,TRBJ2-1,TRBV12-3/TRBV12-4,.,TGTGCCAGCAGCGCTAGCAGATCCTACAATGAGCAGTTCTTC,CASSASRSYNEQFF
.,TRBJ2-3,TRBV28,TRBD2,TGTGCCAGCATAGCGGGGGGACTATCAGATACGCAGTATTTT,CASIAGGLSDTQYF
.,TRBJ1-4,TRBV30,TRBD1,TGTGCCTGGAGTGTGAACAGGGGCACTAATGAAAAACTGTTTTTT,CAWSVNRGTNEKLFF
.,TRBJ2-3,TRBV7-7,.,TGTGCCAGCAGCCAGGGGCAGTTGGATACGCAGTATTTT,CASSQGQLDTQYF
few,TRBJ2-6,TRBV18,.,TGTGCCAGCTCCCAAGAGACTGTCTCTGGGGCCAACGTCCTGACTTTC,CASSQETVSGANVLTF
few,TRBJ1-3,TRBV7-6,TRBD1,TGTGCCAGCAGCACCCGACAGGGGGGTTATGGAAACACCATATATTTT,CASSTRQGGYGNTIYF
.,TRBJ2-6,TRBV28,TRBD1,TGTGCCAGCAGTCATACAACAGGGGCTGGGGCCAACGTCCTGACTTTC,CASSHTTGAGANVLTF
few,TRBJ1-5,TRBV19,TRBD1,TGTGCCAGTAGTATCCCCACAGGGGGGGGTAGTCAGCCCCAGCATTTT,CASSIPTGGGSQPQHF
.,TRBJ1-1,TRBV3-1,TRBD1,TGTGCCAGCAGCTCCGGGACAGCTAATGAAGCTTTCTTT,CASSSGTANEAFF
.,TRBJ2-2,TRBV18,TRBD1,TGTGCCAGCTCACCTCGGACAGGGCCGAACACCGGGGAGCTGTTTTTT,CASSPRTGPNTGELFF
few,TRBJ2-4,TRBV20-1,.,TGCAGTGCTAGCTTGCTAGCCAAAAACATTCAGTACTTC,CSASLLAKNIQYF
few,TRBJ2-5,TRBV18,.,TGTGCCAGCTCACGCGACGCCCAAGAGACCCAGTACTTC,CASSRDAQETQYF
.,TRBJ2-5,TRBV4-1,.,TGCGCCAGCAGCCAAGATACGGGGGCGACTAATGGGGAGACCCAGTACTTC,CASSQDTGATNGETQYF
few,TRBJ2-5,TRBV24-1,.,TGTGCCACCAGTGATGGGTCAGTAGAGACCCAGTACTTC,CATSDGSVETQYF
.,TRBJ2-2,TRBV19,.,TGTGCCAGTATTAAGGTCCCGGCGGGCACCGGGGAGCTGTTTTTT,CASIKVPAGTGELFF
.,TRBJ1-1,TRBV10-1,.,TGCGCCAGCAGTGAAAAGGGAGGTTTCGACACTGAAGCTTTCTTT,CASSEKGGFDTEAFF
.,TRBJ2-1,TRBV7-3,TRBD2,TGTGCCAGCAGCTTCAGTGCCGGTGGGAGGGCCAACAATGAGCAGTTCTTC,CASSFSAGGRANNEQFF
.,TRBJ2-1,TRBV3-1,.,TGTGCCAGCAGCCAAGGAGGGTTATCCTACAATGAGCAGTTCTTC,CASSQGGLSYNEQFF
few,TRBJ1-3,TRBV20-1,TRBD1,TGCAGTGCTGGGACAGGCTACTCTGGAAACACCATATATTTT,CSAGTGYSGNTIYF
many,TRBJ2-3,TRBV7-2,TRBD1,TGTGCCAGCAGCGTGACGACAGGGGGCGGACCAGATACGCAGTATTTT,CASSVTTGGGPDTQYF
.,TRBJ2-5,TRBV3-1,.,TGTGCCAGCAGCCAAGCGGGGAAGACCCAGTACTTC,CASSQAGKTQYF
few,TRBJ1-1,TRBV4-1,.,TGCGCCAGCAGCCAATTCGCTCGGGACACTGAAGCTTTCTTT,CASSQFARDTEAFF
few,TRBJ1-6,TRBV14,.,TGTGCCAGCAGCACGGGGGGCGCTTTCTATAATTCACCCCTCCACTTT,CASSTGGAFYNSPLHF
few,TRBJ1-6,TRBV2,TRBD1,TGTGCCAGCATCGGACAGGATTCACCCCTCCACTTT,CASIGQDSPLHF
many,TRBJ1-2,TRBV12-3/TRBV12-4,TRBD1,TGTGCCAGCAGTCCAGGGGGTAGCTATGGCTACACCTTC,CASSPGGSYGYTF
many,TRBJ1-2,TRBV12-3/TRBV12-4,TRBD1,TGTGCCAGCAGGGGGACAGGGAACTATGGCTACACCTTC,CASRGTGNYGYTF
.,TRBJ2-1,TRBV30,TRBD2,TGTGCCTGGAGACTAGCGGGGGGCCACGGTGAGCAGTTCTTC,CAWRLAGGHGEQFF
.,TRBJ2-2,TRBV6-5,.,TGTGCCAGCAGCCCTATGGGGCCCGGCACCGGGGAGCTGTTTTTT,CASSPMGPGTGELFF
many,TRBJ1-4,TRBV7-3,.,TGTGCCAGCAGCTTAAACGGGGGGGAAAAACTGTTTTTT,CASSLNGGEKLFF
.,TRBJ2-4,TRBV6-1,.,TGTGCCAGCAGTGAAGGACGAGGAAACATTCAGTACTTC,CASSEGRGNIQYF
.,TRBJ1-4,TRBV19,TRBD1,TGTGCCAGTAGTCCAGGGACAGGGGACAACCCCCTCAATGAAAAACTGTTTTTT,CASSPGTGDNPLNEKLFF
.,TRBJ2-4,TRBV18,TRBD1,TGTGCCAGCTCGCCAGGGACAGGGGTAGCCAAAAACATTCAGTACTTC,CASSPGTGVAKNIQYF
few,TRBJ1-2,TRBV28,.,TGTGCCAGCAGTTCCGGGACGGCAAACTATGGCTACACCTTC,CASSSGTANYGYTF
medium-sized,TRBJ2-4,TRBV7-8,.,TGTGCCAGCAGCTCGACAATACCCTCGGGGGCGCTAACCAAAAACATTCAGTACTTC,CASSSTIPSGALTKNIQYF
few,TRBJ1-5,TRBV5-1,.,TGCGCCAGCAGCTTGGTGGCAGGAAGTCAGCCCCAGCATTTT,CASSLVAGSQPQHF
few,TRBJ2-3,TRBV6-2/TRBV6-3,.,TGTGCCAGCAAGGACCTACCCGTAGATACGCAGTATTTT,CASKDLPVDTQYF
medium-sized,TRBJ2-6,TRBV10-3,TRBD1,TGTGCCATCAGTCAGGGGGCTGGTGGGGCCAACGTCCTGACTTTC,CAISQGAGGANVLTF
.,TRBJ2-5,TRBV30,.,TGTGCCATGGACCGTAGGGTACAAGAGACCCAGTACTTC,CAMDRRVQETQYF
.,TRBJ2-2,TRBV29-1,.,TGCAGCGTTGAAGACTCCAGGGGAGCCGGGGAGCTGTTTTTT,CSVEDSRGAGELFF
.,TRBJ1-4,TRBV3-1,TRBD1,TGTGCCAGCAGCCAAGATCCAGGGGGGACCAATGAAAAACTGTTTTTT,CASSQDPGGTNEKLFF
few,TRBJ2-6,TRBV11-2,.,TGTGCCAGCAGCTTAGCCCCTCGGGGTGTTTCTGGGGCCAACGTCCTGACTTTC,CASSLAPRGVSGANVLTF
few,TRBJ1-4,TRBV9,.,TGTGCCAGCAGCCCCCTTTCCGCAACTAATGAAAAACTGTTTTTT,CASSPLSATNEKLFF
few,TRBJ2-3,TRBV15,TRBD1,TGTGCCACCAGCAAAACGCGGACAGGCTTAAGCTCAGATACGCAGTATTTT,CATSKTRTGLSSDTQYF